The 6 T cell receptor beta chains below all came from one sample that was sequenced in a study of blood T cell repertoires in COVID-19. Profiling relied on immunoSEQ multiplex PCR, and the TCRdb table lists in-frame clones only, not all of them. The table has some 300,000 clones, more than 80% seen once; the top ten hold over 5.5%. The specimen was peripheral blood. These receptors were obtained from a woman aged 50 to 60 with COVID-19, enrolled during active disease.

The J gene is TRBJ2-1, the V gene TRBV6-6; a possible D gene is TRBD1 (6 bases). The ends were cut back, 6 bases at V and 6 bases at J, with 12 bases in the middle. Germline V CDR1 and CDR2: MNHNY, SVGAGI (reference sequence). The CDR3 consists of 13 residues. CDR3 coding DNA: TGTGCCAGCAGGAATACAGGGAGCAATGAGCAGTTCTTC. Protein: CASRNTGSNEQFF.

This chain joins TRBV18 and TRBJ2-1; the D gene is possibly TRBD2 (6 bases). The germline V and J ends were trimmed by 6 bases and 0 bases, with 12 bases remaining between them. Per germline, CDR1 KGHSH and CDR2 LQKENI. CDR3 length equals 15 residues. CDR3 coding DNA: TGTGCCAGCTCCCCTGACGGGAGCTCCTACAATGAGCAGTTCTTC. Its translation is CASSPDGSSYNEQFF.

This clone has only one observation. The chain is built from TRBV6-2 or TRBV6-3 and TRBJ1-5; D gene uncertain. CDR1 MNHEY and CDR2 SVGEGT come from the germline V gene. The CDR3 consists of 14 residues. Deletions cut 6 bases from V and 9 bases from J, with 18 bases between. The CDR3 reads CASSLRVGGRPQHF. DNA for the CDR3: TGTGCCAGCAGCCTGAGGGTAGGAGGTAGGCCCCAGCATTTT.

The chain couples TRBV11-3 to TRBJ2-5; 11 bases fit TRBD2. Germline-derived CDR1 and CDR2 are SGHNT and YENEEA. CDR3 length: 18 amino acids. V shed 3 bases, J shed 1 base, and the junction held 10 bases outside the gene matches. The DNA of the CDR3 is TGTGCCAGCAGCTTTCCCGCCCCCGGGACTAGCGGCCAAGAGACCCAGTACTTC. It yields the protein CASSFPAPGTSGQETQYF.

A single count supports this clone. The chain joins TRBV24-1 to TRBJ2-3; D ambiguous. The CDR3 has 13 residues. CDR1 KGHDR and CDR2 SFDVKD come from the germline V gene. The V and J ends lost 9 bases and 1 base respectively, with 10 bases between them. In DNA form, the CDR3 reads TGTGCCACCGCTCTCGGAGGCACAGATACGCAGTATTTT. It yields the protein CATALGGTDTQYF.

The rearrangement uses TRBV19 and TRBJ2-3; 10 bases map to TRBD2. The CDR3 has 16 residues. V dropped 5 bases and J dropped 3; count of bases not matched to a gene: 8. Looked up from germline, CDR1 is LNHDA and CDR2 is SQIVND (reference sequence). The CDR3 DNA reads as TGTGCCAGTAGTGACCTGGAAGCGGGGGGGACAGATACGCAGTATTTT. Protein product: CASSDLEAGGTDTQYF. Supplemented by reference TRBV19 and TRBJ2-3, the full variable domain reads DGGITQSPKYLFRKEGQNVTLSCEQNLNHDAMYWYRQDPGQGLRLIYYSQIVNDFQKGDIAEGYSVSREKKESFPLTVTSAQKNPTAFYLCASSDLEAGGTDTQYFGPGTRLTVL.